This T cell receptor (beta chain) was profiled in a study of OX40 agonist ivuxolimab in advanced cancers. Study background: Enrollees could have had prior anti-PD-1, anti-PD-L1 or anti-CTLA-4 therapy, which about 42% had received. Three dose-escalation patients had partial responses: one with hepatocellular carcinoma and two with cutaneous melanoma.

As regards this clone: The antigen is unknown.

Study-wide points: Dose levels from 0.1 to 3.0 mg/kg saw CD4+ and CD8+ blood T cells expand clonally by week 6.

Systemic immunosuppression or autoimmune disease history was grounds to exclude patients. Libraries were prepared by immunoSEQ multiplex PCR; TCRdb keeps only in-frame clonotypes and omits some of them. The sample lists 20,000 to 30,000 clones, roughly 79% occurring once. The CDR3 is 14 residues long. Germline V CDR1 and CDR2: SGHAT, FQNNGV. Trimming shortened V by 0 bases and J by 10 bases, and 13 bases separated the two germline ends. The chain uses TRBV11-2 and TRBJ2-1; D uncertain. The specimen comprised CD4+ or CD8+ T cells sorted from blood, sampled in a trial of the OX40 agonist ivuxolimab. The clonotype was recovered from an adult with an advanced solid tumor such as melanoma, head and neck, liver or kidney cancer. CDR3 DNA: TGTGCCAGCAGCTTAGATCTGAAGTCGGACGAGCAGTTCTTC. As protein: CASSLDLKSDEQFF.